Described below is a single T cell receptor (gamma chain) sequence and its context. By sample share, this clone is large (0.1 to 1%). No cognate antigen has been identified for it. No base quality values were provided; no much bigger clone lies one nucleotide off. For each case, genomic DNA was isolated from ten 5-um FFPE scrolls with the QIAamp DNA FFPE tissue kit. Fully anonymised formalin-fixed paraffin-embedded duodenal biopsies surplus to diagnostic needs were used to test TCR repertoire-based classification of coeliac disease. The library was generated by multiplex PCR. Reads for this sample came from an Ion Torrent PGM. TRG repertoires were amplified from approximately 220 ng of biopsy DNA with the LymphoTrack kit, in which Illumina adapters are carried by the primers. TRG amplicons were purified with AMPure XP beads, quantified on a 2100 Bioanalyzer, and pooled equimolarly. TRG libraries were sequenced on an Ion PGM instrument. The authors processed their data as follows. FastX removed reads in which more than 10% of nucleotides fell below the per-patient third-quartile quality score. IMGT/HighV-QUEST was used to align the reads, assigning V, D and J genes, identifying CDR3 regions and assessing functionality. Sequences were converted to amino acids, and every sequence predicted to be non-functional was removed. The CDR3s were broken into kmers both with and without positional annotation, PCA was run on the kmer frequencies, and the samples were clustered using every one of the 1023 combinations of PCs 1-10. Classification was validated by leave-one-out cross-validation, re-optimising parameters on the remaining samples each time. Shannon diversity was calculated with the vegan R package from repeated random subsamples, each the size of the lowest read count. TCRdb called clones afresh from the public reads with CATT; identical DNA rows were later merged. Clone size and V and J calls follow TCRdb, not the original study. A total of approximately 810 gamma-chain clones appear in this sample, around two fifths of them only once. The leading ten clones occupy around 21% of the sample.

This sample was included in a study of intestinal T cells in coeliac disease (dated by TCRdb to 2019 to 2021). General notes on the study: Coeliac patients were found to be much younger than controls, with mean ages of around 15 versus 51 years recorded in the TRG cohort. Duodenal biopsies from 30 to 40 coeliac disease patients and around 21 non-coeliac controls made up a second, larger TCR-gamma (TRG) cohort. The TCR-delta (TRD) cohort included duodenal biopsies from some eleven coeliac disease patients and some eleven non-coeliac controls. What the authors observed across the whole study: There was no way to tell repeated CDR3 amino acid sequences apart from PCR duplicates. In training, clustering based on TRD kmers put all 22 biopsies in the right class, and the reported leave-one-out accuracy was about 90%. The coeliac group and the control group were significantly different in age, but an analysis split by age did not give significant classification. FFPE-derived DNA was found to be relatively degraded, and loss of a proportion of TCR sequences in each sample was likely caused by this degradation. Of around 54 biopsies, approximately 51 (roughly 94%) were correctly classified by TRG clustering, which had a reported leave-one-out accuracy of roughly 90%.

CDR1 and CDR2, per the germline V gene (reference sequence), are VTNTFY and YDVSTARD. Its CDR3 holds 12 amino acids, cysteine through phenylalanine. The only DNA kept is the CDR3, 36 bases in frame from the first base. V and J are trimmed by 0 bases and 9 bases, and the gene matches miss 5 bases of the junction. Material for sequencing was a duodenal biopsy. The sequence was obtained from a human donor with celiac disease. Recombination joined TRGV3 with TRGJ1 or TRGJ2. The CDR3 region has the sequence CATWDRLGKKLF. The DNA is as follows: TGTGCCACCTGGGACAGGCTTGGTAAGAAACTCTTT.